Presented here are 23 T cell receptor beta chains from one specimen sequenced in a study of blood T cells in healthy people across ages. Next came a second PCR, run for about 7 to 12 cycles, which used a sample-barcoded 5' primer along with a J-beta primer mix. TCRdb re-called the 5' RACE reads through MiXCR, storing one row per CDR3 protein. Seen here are about 640,000 distinct CDR3 sequences, 45% to 65% observed once, and the top ten hold more than 35%. The material sequenced was blood. The receptors were sampled from a man aged 60 to 69 in good health.

Ten or more counts support this clonotype. This chain uses TRBV27 with TRBJ2-7; TRBD1 agrees at 7 bases. CDR1 is MNHEY and CDR2 is SMNVEV in the germline V gene (reference sequence). The length of the CDR3 is 15 residues. V dropped 5 bases and J dropped 2; count of bases not matched to a gene: 9. In DNA form, the CDR3 reads TGTGCCAGCAGTCAAAACCGGGACAGCGCCTACGAGCAGTACTTC. It encodes CASSQNRDSAYEQYF.

A remark on this clonotype: The junction differs from germline at one of its ends, possibly a read error. The V and J genes are TRBV9 and TRBJ2-1; 10 bases fit TRBD2. The germline gives CDR1 SGDLS, CDR2 YYNGEE. The CDR3 covers 17 residues. The CDR3, as DNA: TGTGCCAGCAGCGTCTCTAGCGGGGGTCCCTCCCACAATGAGCAGTTCTTC. This codes for CASSVSSGGPSHNEQFF.

The V call is TRBV10-3, the J call TRBJ2-1; TRBD1 matches at 12 bases. After removal of 8 bases from V and 5 bases from J, the junction contained 1 base not matched to a gene. The CDR3 spans 13 residues. Germline-derived CDR1 and CDR2 are ENHRY and SYGVKD. The CDR3 loop is CAIGTGGNNEQFF. CDR3 DNA sequence: TGTGCCATCGGGACAGGGGGCAACAATGAGCAGTTCTTC.

This clonotype has more than one count but fewer than ten. This chain connects TRBV18 to TRBJ2-5, with a possible D match to TRBD1 (5 bases). The CDR3 has 14 residues. Germline-derived CDR1 and CDR2 are KGHSH and LQKENI. Trimming took 3 bases from V and 4 from J, leaving 12 bases between them. This CDR3 reads CASSPQGLRETQYF. For the CDR3, the DNA is TGTGCCAGCTCACCTCAGGGCTTACGAGAGACCCAGTACTTC. Full variable domain (missing parts from reference TRBV18 and TRBJ2-5): NAGVMQNPRHLVRRRGQEARLRCSPMKGHSHVYWYRQLPEEGLKFMVYLQKENIIDESGMPKERFSAEFPKEGPSILRIQQVVRGDSAAYFCASSPQGLRETQYFGPGTRLLVL.

The chain links TRBV7-8 to TRBJ2-5; TRBD1 aligns across 10 bases. This CDR3 comprises 16 residues. Germline V gene sequence: CDR1 SGHVS, CDR2 FQNEAQ. The trim removed 4 bases at V and 4 bases at J, leaving 9 bases unmatched. This chain's CDR3 is CASSSSGTGARETQYF. The CDR3, as DNA: TGTGCCAGCAGCTCGTCCGGGACAGGGGCGCGAGAGACCCAGTACTTC.

This sequence joins TRBV10-3 and TRBJ1-5, with 11 bases matching TRBD1. There are 15 residues in the CDR3. The V segment lost 8 bases and the J segment 2 bases; nucleotides outside the gene matches: 5. From germline, CDR1 is ENHRY and CDR2 SYGVKD. The DNA of the CDR3 is TGTGCCATCGGGGAGGGACAGGGGGGCAATCAGCCCCAGCATTTT. Translated, it gives CAIGEGQGGNQPQHF.

The chain uses TRBV27 and TRBJ1-5; D unclear. CDR1 MNHEY and CDR2 SMNVEV come from the germline V gene (reference sequence). The CDR3 loop spans 15 amino acids. V was cut by 5 bases and J by 0 bases, with 11 bases left in between. The CDR3 bases are TGTGCCAGCAGTCGATTCGAGGATAGCAATCAGCCCCAGCATTTT. This sequence encodes CASSRFEDSNQPQHF.

This clonotype occurred once. The J gene is TRBJ2-5, the V gene TRBV15; TRBD1 aligns across 8 bases. TRBJ2-7 matches the DNA end more closely, so the J call is doubtful. The germline gives CDR1 LNHNV, CDR2 YYDKDF (reference sequence). The CDR3 is made up of 12 amino acids. The CDR3 DNA reads as TGTGCCACCAGCAGTGACAGGGGCGAGCAGTACTTC. Its translation is CATSSDRGEQYF.

This sequence joins TRBV5-1 and TRBJ2-1, with 8 bases lining up with TRBD1. The trim removed 4 bases at V and 11 bases at J, leaving 14 bases unmatched. Germline lookup yields CDR1 SGHRS and CDR2 YFSETQ. The CDR3 sequence is 15 residues long. CDR3 sequence reads: CASSVDRGLYNKQFF. The CDR3 bases are TGCGCCAGCAGCGTTGACAGGGGTTTGTATAATAAGCAGTTCTTC.

This chain connects TRBV28 to TRBJ1-2; D call uncertain. Germline lookup yields CDR1 MDHEN and CDR2 SYDVKM. This CDR3 spans 12 amino acids. The V and J ends lost 6 bases and 8 bases respectively, with 13 bases between them. The CDR3 protein is CASRFSGRGYTF. For the CDR3, the DNA is TGTGCCAGCAGATTCTCAGGACGCGGCTACACCTTC.

The chain is built from TRBV25-1 and TRBJ2-1; D could derive from TRBD1 or TRBD2 (5 bases each). The CDR3 sequence is 15 residues long. The V and J ends lost 6 bases and 2 bases respectively, with 14 bases between them. Germline V gene sequence: CDR1 MGHDK, CDR2 SYGVNS. This chain's CDR3 is CASRGPGFTYNEQFF. The DNA of the CDR3 is TGTGCCAGCAGGGGACCCGGATTTACCTACAATGAGCAGTTCTTC.

This clonotype has only a few counts. This sequence joins TRBV6-5 and TRBJ2-6; D gene unclear. With 3 bases removed from V and 2 bases from J, the gap between germline ends came to 8 bases. There are 15 residues in the CDR3. Germline values: CDR1 MNHEY, CDR2 SVGAGI. The CDR3 sequence is CASSYGYTGANVLTF. In DNA form, the CDR3 reads TGTGCCAGCAGTTATGGGTATACTGGGGCCAACGTCCTGACTTTC.

The chain recombines TRBV27 with TRBJ2-1, with 14 positions matching TRBD2. The CDR3 covers 17 residues. Losses at the gene ends were 5 bases for V and 7 bases for J; bases not matched to a gene: 10. Germline V CDR1 and CDR2: MNHEY, SMNVEV (reference sequence). In DNA form, the CDR3 reads TGTGCCAGCAGTCTAGGACTAGCGGGGGGCTGGGGGAATGAGCAGTTCTTC. Amino acids: CASSLGLAGGWGNEQFF.

J is TRBJ2-6 and V is TRBV5-1; D gene unclear. CDR1 SGHRS and CDR2 YFSETQ come from the germline V gene. The CDR3 is 16 amino acids. Trimming took 1 base from V and 0 from J, leaving 8 bases between them. The DNA for the CDR3 is TGCGCCAGCAGCTTGCAGATCCGCTCTGGGGCCAACGTCCTGACTTTC. Protein sequence: CASSLQIRSGANVLTF.

This chain links TRBV29-1 with TRBJ2-2; possibly TRBD1 for D (5 bases). CDR1 SQVTM and CDR2 ANQGSEA come from the germline V gene. CDR3 size: 10 residues. Deletions cut 6 bases from V and 8 bases from J, with 7 bases between. This chain's CDR3 is CSVDSGELFF. The CDR3 DNA sequence: TGCAGCGTCGACAGTGGGGAGCTGTTTTTT.

This CDR3 reads CASSEDSNYEQYF. DNA for the CDR3: TGTGCCAGCAGTGAGGACTCAAACTACGAGCAGTACTTC. J is TRBJ2-5 and V is TRBV2, with a possible D match to TRBD2 (5 bases). Gene TRBJ2-7 matches the end of the DNA better, so the J call may be wrong. The CDR3 extends over 13 amino acids. The germline gives CDR1 SNHLY, CDR2 FYNNEI.

V and J are TRBV7-2 and TRBJ2-5, with 11 bases matching TRBD2. From germline, CDR1 is SGHTA and CDR2 FQGNSA. The CDR3 spans 15 residues. The J segment lost 5 bases and the V segment lost 3 bases, leaving 5 bases of the junction unmatched. The CDR3 reads CASSFLAGGTETQYF. CDR3 DNA: TGTGCCAGCAGCTTTTTAGCGGGGGGGACTGAGACCCAGTACTTC.

There are a few counts of this clonotype. V gene TRBV28 combines with J gene TRBJ1-6, with TRBD1 as a possible D gene (5 bases). The germline V gene has CDR1 MDHEN and CDR2 SYDVKM. V lost 2 bases, J lost 10 bases, and 18 bases lay in between. This CDR3 comprises 16 residues. This CDR3 is CASSLGANYWGSPLHF. In nucleotides, the CDR3 is TGTGCCAGCAGTTTAGGGGCCAACTACTGGGGGTCACCCCTCCACTTT.

The rearrangement links TRBV7-9 to TRBJ2-1; 7 bases match TRBD1. The germline V gene has CDR1 SEHNR and CDR2 FQNEAQ (reference sequence). This CDR3 comprises 15 residues. V lost 4 bases to trimming and J lost 3 bases; unmatched junction nucleotides: 6. This chain's CDR3 is CASSSGQENYNEQFF. DNA for the CDR3: TGTGCCAGCAGCTCCGGACAGGAAAACTACAATGAGCAGTTCTTC.

This clonotype was recorded many times. This sequence joins TRBV3-1 and TRBJ2-4; D not resolved. V was trimmed by 3 bases and J by 0 bases, leaving 6 bases between them. From germline, CDR1 is LGHDT and CDR2 YNNKEL (reference sequence). This CDR3 region has 14 residues. The CDR3 sequence is CASSHYLAKNIQYF. CDR3 coding DNA: TGTGCCAGCAGCCATTACTTAGCCAAAAACATTCAGTACTTC.

The CDR3 nucleotides read TGTGCCAGCAGTAGGGACCTGAACACCGGGGAGCTGTTTTTT. Translated, it gives CASSRDLNTGELFF. The chain combines TRBV12-3 or TRBV12-4 with TRBJ2-2, with D perhaps being TRBD1 or TRBD2 (5 bases each). CDR3 length: 14 amino acids. The V gene lost 5 bases and the J gene lost 1 base, with 8 bases spanning the gap.

The chain links TRBV12-3 or TRBV12-4 to TRBJ2-3, with D unresolved. The CDR3 covers 14 residues. The ends were cut back, 3 bases at V and 15 bases at J, with 22 bases in the middle. CDR3 sequence: CASSFGVRADVEYF. The CDR3 region has the DNA TGTGCCAGCAGTTTTGGGGTGAGAGCAGATGTGGAATATTTT.

The genes are TRBV7-9 and TRBJ2-5, with D possibly being TRBD1 (6 bases). Germline values: CDR1 SEHNR, CDR2 FQNEAQ (reference sequence). The CDR3 has 13 amino acids. Trimming pared 6 bases from V and 2 bases from J, leaving 10 bases between. CDR3 region: CASRRQEQETQYF. The CDR3 region has the DNA TGTGCCAGCAGACGACAGGAACAAGAGACCCAGTACTTC.